This TCR beta chain was obtained from a study of T-cell memory formation after mild COVID-19. Whole-study context: Clustering of TCRs was largely donor specific.

The germline gives CDR1 GTSNPN, CDR2 SVGIG (reference sequence). The CDR3 extends over 12 amino acids. This clonotype was detected only a few times. The junction does not match germline at one end; this may be a read error. TCRdb processed the 5' RACE reads anew with MiXCR; each CDR3 protein has one entry. Counted here are about 340,000 distinct CDR3 sequences, under 15% occurring once; the ten biggest clones make up 20% to 25%. The sequencing sample was made of PBMCs or a T cell subset sorted from them (not recorded which). The chain carries TRBV30 and TRBJ2-1; D is ambiguous. This TCR was sampled from a man between 18 and 29 years old who had mild COVID-19 (a few samples of this study predate the infection). Cell type and time point are not known. The CDR3 DNA follows: TGTGCCTGGAGTGACTACTACAGTGAGCAGTTCTTC. Translating it yields CAWSDYYSEQFF.